A single sample gave rise to the 16 T cell receptor beta chains below, sequenced in a study of blood T cells in healthy people across ages (dated by TCRdb to the mid-2010s). Receptor libraries were prepared by 5' RACE. Sequenced using an Illumina HiSeq 2500. A second PCR of roughly 7 to 11 cycles was performed with a sample-barcoded 5' primer and a J-beta primer mix. TCRdb's own reprocessing of the public reads used fastp at Q25 and MiXCR and kept productive beta chains. When rows share a CDR3 protein, they turn into one entry using the most common DNA and genes. Recorded for this sample are roughly 830,000 distinct CDR3 sequences; 62% of them occurred a single time. Roughly 25% of the sample is held by the ten biggest clonotypes. Sequenced sample: blood. These receptors were collected from a man aged 30-40 years in good health.

The chain links TRBV18 to TRBJ2-1, with D perhaps matching TRBD2 (5 bases). Germline CDR1 KGHSH, CDR2 LQKENI. V lost 8 bases, J lost 5 bases, and 22 bases lay in between. This CDR3 contains 16 residues. DNA of the CDR3: TGTGCCAGCGCAAGGGCATTAGAGGGCCCGGACAATGAGCAGTTCTTC. Protein sequence: CASARALEGPDNEQFF.

This clonotype was observed a handful of times. The chain is built from TRBV5-1 and TRBJ2-4; a weak D match, TRBD1 (5 bases). CDR1 SGHRS and CDR2 YFSETQ come from the germline V gene. Between the trimmed V and J ends, which lost 1 base and 0 bases, there was a span of 8 bases. This CDR3 spans 15 amino acids. The CDR3 nucleotides read TGCGCCAGCAGCTTGACAGGAGTAGCCAAAAACATTCAGTACTTC. Translation gives CASSLTGVAKNIQYF.

This chain connects TRBV7-2 to TRBJ2-7, with 8 positions matching TRBD2. Germline loops: CDR1 SGHTA, CDR2 FQGNSA. Trimming cost V 0 bases and J 1 base; bases outside gene matches: 5. The CDR3 has 16 amino acids. CDR3 region: CASSLALGGGSYEQYF. CDR3 nucleotide sequence: TGTGCCAGCAGCTTAGCGCTCGGGGGGGGTTCCTACGAGCAGTACTTC.

This clonotype occurred a few times. The rearrangement joins TRBV27 to TRBJ2-1; possibly TRBD1 or TRBD2 for D (6 bases each). V dropped 7 bases and J dropped 5 bases, with 15 bases sitting between them. Looked up from germline, CDR1 is MNHEY and CDR2 is SMNVEV (reference sequence). The CDR3 runs 14 residues. CDR3 in amino acids: CASTETGLNNEQFF. In DNA, the CDR3 is TGTGCCAGCACCGAGACAGGACTAAACAATGAGCAGTTCTTC.

The rearrangement uses TRBV28 and TRBJ1-5; D is undetermined. CDR3 length: 15 residues. Germline values: CDR1 MDHEN, CDR2 SYDVKM. V was shortened by 6 bases and J by 0 bases, with 12 bases between the two germline ends. The CDR3 DNA reads TGTGCCAGCAGAGCTTATTTCAATAGCAATCAGCCCCAGCATTTT. This translates into CASRAYFNSNQPQHF.

The chain is built from TRBV9 and TRBJ2-3, with D uncertain. With 1 base removed from V and 6 bases from J, the gap between germline ends came to 9 bases. The CDR3 runs 13 residues. CDR1 and CDR2 (germline): SGDLS, YYNGEE. The CDR3: CASSVTSSDTQYF. The DNA for the CDR3 is TGTGCCAGCAGCGTAACCTCTTCGGATACGCAGTATTTT.

The rearrangement joins TRBV7-2 to TRBJ2-4, with a weak D call TRBD1 (6 bases). Germline CDR1 reads SGHTA; CDR2 reads FQGNSA. Deletions cut 5 bases from V and 13 bases from J, with 15 bases between. This CDR3 is 12 amino acids long. The CDR3 DNA reads TGTGCCAGCAGCCACGGGCAGGGGAAACAGTACTTC. This gives the protein CASSHGQGKQYF.

This clonotype was counted a few times. The rearrangement links TRBV7-2 to TRBJ2-3; D is unresolved. Per the germline V gene, CDR1 is SGHTA and CDR2 is FQGNSA. Trimming pared 7 bases from V and 0 bases from J, leaving 11 bases between. CDR3 length: 14 amino acids. CDR3 sequence (DNA): TGTGCCAGCAAGGTATACTCCAGCACAGATACGCAGTATTTT. Translated: CASKVYSSTDTQYF.

The V gene is TRBV28, the J gene TRBJ2-7, with 9 bases fitting TRBD1. The V and J ends lost 6 bases and 4 bases, in that order; junction bases with no gene match: 7. CDR3 length: 14 amino acids. CDR1 is MDHEN, CDR2 SYDVKM, per germline. CDR3 bases: TGTGCCAGCAGAGGTCCCGGGACAGGGTACGAGCAGTACTTC. Amino acid sequence: CASRGPGTGYEQYF.

The chain couples TRBV6-2 or TRBV6-3 to TRBJ1-5; 7 bases are a match to TRBD1. The CDR3 is 15 amino acids. The J segment lost 2 bases and the V segment lost 2 bases, leaving 3 bases of the junction unmatched. Germline V lookup: CDR1 MNHEY, CDR2 SVGEGT. CDR3 region: CASSYLGTGNQPQHF. CDR3 nucleotide sequence: TGTGCCAGCAGTTACCTCGGGACAGGCAATCAGCCCCAGCATTTT.

As DNA, the CDR3 is TGTGCCACCAGCAGAGATCGATACAGCCCCTACGAGCAGTACTTC. It yields the protein CATSRDRYSPYEQYF. The chain is built from TRBV15 and TRBJ2-7, with D unresolved. The CDR3 totals 15 residues. V was pared by 0 bases and J by 2 bases, with 11 bases between. Germline V CDR1 and CDR2: LNHNV, YYDKDF (reference sequence).

Worth noting for this clonotype: The germline gene is not matched at one end of the junction; a read error may be the cause. The chain employs TRBV4-2 and TRBJ2-7; D is possibly TRBD2 (5 bases). This CDR3 comprises 14 residues. Germline assignment: CDR1 LGHNA and CDR2 YNFKEQ. The CDR3 loop is CARSQDAGGYEQYF. CDR3 sequence (DNA): TGTGCCCGCAGCCAAGATGCAGGAGGCTACGAGCAGTACTTC.

Details on this clonotype: At one boundary the junction diverges from the germline segment, which might be a read error. The rearrangement uses TRBV7-2 and TRBJ2-1; 10 bases are a match to TRBD2. The length of the CDR3 is 15 residues. Germline CDR1 reads SGHTA; CDR2 reads FQGNSA. CDR3 coding DNA: TGTGCCAGCAGCAGAGTAGCGGGGGGAAACAAGGAGCAGTTCTTC. Amino acids: CASSRVAGGNKEQFF.

This clonotype was seen many times. The chain is built from TRBV24-1 and TRBJ2-7; 7 bases match TRBD1. The germline V gene encodes CDR1 KGHDR and CDR2 SFDVKD. J gave up 6 bases and V 9 bases, and 10 bases lay outside the gene matches. The CDR3 runs to 13 residues. CDR3 DNA sequence: TGTGCCACCCAACACAGGGGATCCCGCGAGCAGTACTTC. This gives the protein CATQHRGSREQYF.

V gene TRBV13 combines with J gene TRBJ1-2; possibly TRBD1 for D (6 bases). V was shortened by 3 bases and J by 8 bases, with 16 bases between the two germline ends. From germline, CDR1 is PRHDT and CDR2 FYEKMQ (reference sequence). This CDR3 is 14 amino acids long. The CDR3, as DNA: TGTGCCAGCAGCTTTCGGGGGCAGGGGACCGGCTACACCTTC. This gives the protein CASSFRGQGTGYTF.

About this clonotype itself: An end of the junction differs from the germline gene, which may be a read error. This sequence joins TRBV4-2 and TRBJ1-2, with D unresolved. This CDR3 comprises 14 residues. Germline V gene data show CDR1 as LGHNA and CDR2 as YNFKEQ. The CDR3 DNA follows: TGTGCCGGCAGCCAAGAGGGTTCTACCTATGGCTACACCTTC. Protein: CAGSQEGSTYGYTF.